This TCR beta chain was recorded in a study of blood T cells in healthy people across ages. Notes on the study in general: Donor CMV status was unknown, possibly confounding expanded clonotype changes.

As regards this clonotype: Its antigen is unknown.

CDR1 is SGHTA, CDR2 FQGTGA, per germline. Trimming removed 5 bases at V and 0 bases at J, with 16 bases between. There are 16 residues in the CDR3. It was with a sample-barcoded 5' primer and a J-beta primer mix that a second PCR of roughly 6 to 12 cycles was run. Researchers report that a template-switch adaptor with 12 random nucleotides tagged each cDNA molecule. TCRdb recomputed calls from the 5' RACE reads with MiXCR, one row per CDR3 protein. The sample holds hundreds of thousands of distinct CDR3 sequences, around 36% seen once. Donor samples were obtained from healthy Caucasian individuals from Russia, aged about 6 to 95. PBMCs, at least 6.5 million per sample, were isolated.

This chain joins TRBV7-3 and TRBJ1-1; no clear D gene. Sequencing input: blood. This sequence originates from a man younger than 35 in good health. The CDR3 DNA follows: TGTGCCAGCAGCCGACATTCTGGGCTAATGAACACTGAAGCTTTCTTT. This translates into CASSRHSGLMNTEAFF.